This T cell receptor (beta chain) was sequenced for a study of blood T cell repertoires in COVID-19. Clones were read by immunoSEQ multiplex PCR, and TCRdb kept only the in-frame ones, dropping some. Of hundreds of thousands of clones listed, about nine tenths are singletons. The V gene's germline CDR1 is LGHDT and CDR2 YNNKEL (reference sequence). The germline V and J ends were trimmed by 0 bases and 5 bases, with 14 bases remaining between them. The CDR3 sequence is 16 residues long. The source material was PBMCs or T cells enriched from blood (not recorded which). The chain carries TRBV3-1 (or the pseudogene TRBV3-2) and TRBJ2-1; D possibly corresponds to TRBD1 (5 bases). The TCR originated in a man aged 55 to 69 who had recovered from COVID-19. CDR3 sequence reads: CASSQDINRFNNEQFF. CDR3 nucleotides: TGTGCCAGCAGCCAAGATATAAACAGGTTCAACAATGAGCAGTTCTTC.